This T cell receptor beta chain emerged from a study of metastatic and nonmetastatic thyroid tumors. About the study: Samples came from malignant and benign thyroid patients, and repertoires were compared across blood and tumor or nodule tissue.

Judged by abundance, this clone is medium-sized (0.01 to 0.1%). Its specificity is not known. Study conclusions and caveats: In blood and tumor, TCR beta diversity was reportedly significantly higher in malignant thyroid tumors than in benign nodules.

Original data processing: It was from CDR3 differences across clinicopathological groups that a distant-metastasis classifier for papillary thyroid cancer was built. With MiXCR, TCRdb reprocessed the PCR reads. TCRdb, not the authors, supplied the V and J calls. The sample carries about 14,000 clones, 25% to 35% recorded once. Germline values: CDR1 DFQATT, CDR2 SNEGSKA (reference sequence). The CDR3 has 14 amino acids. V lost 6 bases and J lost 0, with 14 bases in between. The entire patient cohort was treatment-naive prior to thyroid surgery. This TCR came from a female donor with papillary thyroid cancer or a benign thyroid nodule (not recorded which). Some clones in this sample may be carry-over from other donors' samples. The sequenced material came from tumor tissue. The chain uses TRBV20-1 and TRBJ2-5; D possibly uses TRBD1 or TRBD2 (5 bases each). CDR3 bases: TGCAGTGCCCCCCCTTGGGGACACCAAGAGACCCAGTACTTC. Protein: CSAPPWGHQETQYF.